The clone carrying this T cell receptor beta chain was detected only a few times. V gave up 1 base and J gave up 7 bases, with 15 bases separating them. CDR3 length equals 15 residues. CDR1 SGHRS and CDR2 YFSETQ come from the germline V gene. This sample is drawn from a study of blood T cell repertoires in COVID-19. Study background: The United States, Italy and Spain supplied acute and convalescent COVID-19 samples. Sample material is recorded as cDNA or gDNA derived from T cells, B-cell-depleted T cells, or PBMCs.

Authors' data handling: Cell counts per sample came from amplifying reference gene primers. The repertoire was sequenced with immunoSEQ multiplex PCR; TCRdb's copy has only in-frame clones and lacks some. The D gene and trimming were derived from the DNA, and the V and J assignments and clone size from that table. The profile shows about 240,000 clones, about 85% of them singletons. The origin of this receptor is an older woman with active or convalescent COVID-19. Sequences were obtained from peripheral blood. The gene calls are TRBV5-1 and TRBJ1-5, with a weak D call TRBD1 (6 bases). The CDR3 coding sequence is TGCGCCAGCAGCTTGTTAGGGGGGGATGGCCAGCCCCAGCATTTT. Translating it yields CASSLLGGDGQPQHF.